What follows are 9 T cell receptor beta chains derived from one specimen sequenced in a study of human T cells and chemical hapten exposure. The time point here: pre-sensitization, week 0. Treatment of the sample: therapeutic diphenylcyclopropenone sensitization with weekly scalp DPC. TCRdb recomputed calls from the RACE reads with MiXCR, one row per CDR3 protein. This sample has more than 250,000 distinct CDR3 sequences, with 7.5% to 10% found just once. The starting material was whole blood, obtained in connection with sensitization to the hapten diphenylcyclopropenone (DPC). These receptor sequences come from a woman between 40 and 50 years old with alopecia areata. Some clones in this sample may be carry-over from other donors' samples.

In this sample, this clonotype turned up a few times. The chain recombines TRBV5-1 with TRBJ2-3, with D perhaps matching TRBD1 (6 bases). This CDR3 is built from 15 residues. In germline, CDR1 is SGHRS, CDR2 YFSETQ. The V end lost 6 bases, the J end lost 4 bases, and 18 bases lay between the germline ends. The CDR3 protein is CASMEQGVGPDTQYF. DNA for the CDR3: TGCGCCAGCATGGAACAGGGAGTGGGCCCAGATACGCAGTATTTT.

The sample holds a few counts of this clonotype. This chain joins TRBV5-1 and TRBJ2-1, with 13 bases aligning to TRBD2. The ends lost 0 bases at V and 5 bases at J; junction bases unmatched: 5. Germline V gives CDR1 SGHRS, CDR2 YFSETQ. This CDR3 is built from 17 residues. CDR3 loop: CASSLARTSGRNNEQFF. CDR3 DNA: TGCGCCAGCAGCTTGGCCCGGACTAGCGGGAGAAACAATGAGCAGTTCTTC. Supplemented by reference TRBV5-1 and TRBJ2-1, the full variable domain reads KAGVTQTPRYLIKTRGQQVTLSCSPISGHRSVSWYQQTPGQGLQFLFEYFSETQRNKGNFPGRFSGRQFSNSRSEMNVSTLELGDSALYLCASSLARTSGRNNEQFFGPGTRLTVL.

CDR3: CSGLAGANVLTF. In DNA, the CDR3 is TGCAGTGGACTTGCTGGGGCCAACGTCCTGACTTTC. This rearrangement joins TRBV20-1 to TRBJ2-6; D uncertain. V lost 7 bases and J 2 bases, leaving 6 bases between the germline ends. Germline V gives CDR1 DFQATT, CDR2 SNEGSKA (reference sequence). The CDR3 is 12 residues long.

This clonotype was detected only a few times. In DNA form, the CDR3 reads TGTGCCAGCTCCCGGGACAGGGGGGCTGGGGCCAACGTCCTGACTTTC. Its protein is CASSRDRGAGANVLTF. J is TRBJ2-6 and V is TRBV6-2 or TRBV6-3, with 11 bases aligning to TRBD1. This CDR3 is built from 16 residues. V trimming: 8 bases; J trimming: 2 bases; junction bases outside the gene matches: 5. CDR1 MNHEY and CDR2 SVGEGT come from the germline V gene.

This clonotype came up many times. The chain uses TRBV6-5 and TRBJ1-6, with D maybe TRBD1 (5 bases). The length of the CDR3 is 16 residues. Germline assignment: CDR1 MNHEY and CDR2 SVGAGI. Trimming cost V 5 bases and J 0 bases, with 11 bases left between them. CDR3 sequence reads: CASSRDRSSYNSPLHF. DNA for the CDR3: TGTGCCAGCAGTCGGGACCGGAGCTCCTATAATTCACCCCTCCACTTT.

This clonotype was detected many times. The CDR3 nucleotides are TGTGCCAGCAGCTTAAAGGCTCTTAGGGATCAGCCCCAGCATTTT. Translating gives CASSLKALRDQPQHF. The genes are TRBV7-8 and TRBJ1-5; unclear D gene. Germline V CDR1 and CDR2: SGHVS, FQNEAQ. The CDR3 spans 15 residues. V lost 2 bases, J lost 5 bases, and 13 bases lay in between.

V gene TRBV6-5 combines with J gene TRBJ2-7, with 14 bases aligning to TRBD2. The CDR3 consists of 17 residues. V lost 5 bases to trimming and J lost 3 bases; unmatched junction nucleotides: 9. Looked up from germline, CDR1 is MNHEY and CDR2 is SVGAGI. CDR3 bases: TGTGCCAGCAGTCCGCGACTAGCGGGAGGGTCGGGCTACGAGCAGTACTTC. Its translation is CASSPRLAGGSGYEQYF.

There are many counts of this clonotype. The chain employs TRBV5-1 and TRBJ1-4, with D hard to call. The CDR3 runs 14 residues. V shed 5 bases and J shed 0 bases, with 8 bases lying between them. CDR1 and CDR2 (germline): SGHRS, YFSETQ. CDR3 sequence (DNA): TGCGCCAGCAGGGAGGGCGCAACTAATGAAAAACTGTTTTTT. It is translated as CASREGATNEKLFF.

This clonotype was recorded a few times. J is TRBJ2-3 and V is TRBV7-8, with D perhaps TRBD1 or TRBD2 (5 bases each). The CDR3 length is 17 residues. V lost 1 base to trimming and J lost 1 base, with 15 bases between them. Germline CDR1 reads SGHVS; CDR2 reads FQNEAQ. The CDR3 loop reads CASSLGGGGTGTDTQYF. CDR3 bases: TGTGCCAGCAGCTTAGGGGGCGGAGGTACGGGCACAGATACGCAGTATTTT.